Listed below are T cell receptor beta chains from one sample, sequenced in a study of blood T cell repertoires in COVID-19. Using immunoSEQ multiplex PCR, the repertoire was profiled, and TCRdb retains in-frame clones only, with some absent. Among 250,000 to 350,000 clones listed, 75% to 95% were seen once. The specimen sequenced was PBMCs or T cells enriched from blood (not recorded which). These receptors all come from a woman in her 30s who had recovered from COVID-19. CDR3s include the opening cysteine and the closing phenylalanine or tryptophan. A D gene is named only where the DNA matches it firmly. Clone size is shown for a subset of rows, as once, few, many or a class of expanded clone.

CDR3aa | CDR3nt | abundance | d_gene | j_gene | len | v_gene
CASSSLLGGEGYTF | TGTGCCAGCAGTTCCCTCCTGGGAGGGGAAGGCTACACCTTC | NA | NA | TRBJ1-2 | 14 | TRBV6-5
CACNWGDSNQPQHF | TGTGCCTGTAATTGGGGGGATAGCAATCAGCCCCAGCATTTT | NA | NA | TRBJ1-5 | 14 | TRBV30
CASSRGQVSLADAFF | TGTGCCAGCAGCCGGGGACAGGTCTCCCTGGCGGATGCTTTCTTT | NA | TRBD1 | TRBJ1-1 | 15 | TRBV7-2
CASRQRQGTEAFF | TGTGCCAGCAGACAGCGGCAAGGCACTGAAGCTTTCTTT | NA | NA | TRBJ1-1 | 13 | TRBV6-5
CASSSPGTRFNEQFF | TGTGCCAGCAGTTCACCCGGGACTAGGTTCAATGAGCAGTTCTTC | NA | TRBD2 | TRBJ2-1 | 15 | TRBV27
CASSFLAGWQYF | TGTGCCAGCAGTTTTCTAGCTGGGTGGCAGTACTTC | NA | NA | TRBJ2-7 | 12 | TRBV28
CASSYLGGTYGYTF | TGTGCCAGCAGTTACCTGGGGGGAACTTATGGCTACACCTTC | NA | NA | TRBJ1-2 | 14 | TRBV6-5
CSVEEGGWTSGILNEQFF | TGCAGCGTTGAAGAAGGGGGCTGGACTAGCGGGATACTCAATGAGCAGTTCTTC | once | TRBD2 | TRBJ2-1 | 18 | TRBV29-1
CASSQVGSRDEQFF | TGCGCCAGCAGCCAAGTCGGGAGTCGCGATGAGCAGTTCTTC | NA | NA | TRBJ2-1 | 14 | TRBV4-3
CASTGTSTLNYGYTF | TGTGCCAGCACCGGGACATCGACCCTTAACTATGGCTACACCTTC | NA | NA | TRBJ1-2 | 15 | TRBV2
CASSPDSYEQYF | TGTGCCAGCAGTCCCGACAGCTACGAGCAGTACTTC | NA | NA | TRBJ2-7 | 12 | TRBV28
CASSSALLTSGRWYEQYF | TGTGCCAGCAGTTCCGCCCTCTTGACTAGCGGGAGATGGTACGAGCAGTACTTC | NA | TRBD2 | TRBJ2-7 | 18 | TRBV28
CASSASGSIPYNEQFF | TGTGCCAGCAGCGCGAGCGGGAGCATCCCCTACAATGAGCAGTTCTTC | NA | TRBD2 | TRBJ2-1 | 16 | TRBV9
CASTAGDSSYEQYF | TGTGCCAGCACGGCAGGGGACAGCTCCTACGAGCAGTACTTC | NA | TRBD1 | TRBJ2-7 | 14 | TRBV6-5
CASSVERSYNEQFF | TGTGCCAGCAGCGTGGAGCGTTCCTACAATGAGCAGTTCTTC | NA | NA | TRBJ2-1 | 14 | TRBV9
CASWRTSGSNEQFF | TGCGCCAGCTGGCGGACTAGCGGGAGCAATGAGCAGTTCTTC | NA | TRBD2 | TRBJ2-1 | 14 | TRBV23-1
CAWSGESDPSGNTIYF | TGTGCCTGGAGTGGGGAGTCCGACCCCTCTGGAAACACCATATATTTT | NA | NA | TRBJ1-3 | 16 | TRBV30
CASSPQGNQPQHF | TGTGCCAGCAGCCCTCAGGGTAATCAGCCCCAGCATTTT | NA | NA | TRBJ1-5 | 13 | TRBV7-2
CASSSTRVLRDSPLHF | TGTGCCAGTAGTTCCACCCGGGTCTTGAGAGATTCACCCCTCCACTTT | NA | NA | TRBJ1-6 | 16 | TRBV19
CASSLFQNRVSNQPQHF | TGTGCCAGCAGTTTATTCCAAAACAGGGTTAGCAATCAGCCCCAGCATTTT | NA | NA | TRBJ1-5 | 17 | TRBV28
CASSLGANLNNEQFF | TGTGCCAGCAGCTTGGGGGCGAACCTAAACAATGAGCAGTTCTTC | NA | NA | TRBJ2-1 | 15 | TRBV5-4
CSVGQPTDTQYF | TGCAGCGTCGGACAGCCCACAGATACGCAGTATTTT | once | NA | TRBJ2-3 | 12 | TRBV29-1
CASSFDRNLGGRAADTQYF | TGCGCCAGCAGCTTCGATAGGAATCTTGGCGGGAGGGCAGCGGATACGCAGTATTTT | once | TRBD2 | TRBJ2-3 | 19 | TRBV5-1
CASSYGTGNQPQHF | TGTGCCAGCAGCTACGGGACAGGCAATCAGCCCCAGCATTTT | NA | TRBD1 | TRBJ1-5 | 14 | TRBV7-2
CASSSPGTVGETQYF | TGTGCCAGCAGCAGCCCTGGGACAGTAGGAGAGACCCAGTACTTC | NA | TRBD1 | TRBJ2-5 | 15 | TRBV7-2
CASSIGFWQNSNQPQHF | TGTGCCAGTAGTATAGGCTTCTGGCAGAATAGCAATCAGCCCCAGCATTTT | NA | NA | TRBJ1-5 | 17 | TRBV19
CSASPRAETSGIYEQYF | TGCAGTGCTAGTCCCCGGGCGGAGACTAGCGGGATATACGAGCAGTACTTC | NA | TRBD2 | TRBJ2-7 | 17 | TRBV20-1
CASSLGRDLNEQFF | TGCGCCAGCAGCTTGGGGCGGGATCTTAATGAGCAGTTCTTC | once | NA | TRBJ2-1 | 14 | TRBV5-1
CASTGTGIEDQPQHF | TGTGCCAGCACCGGGACAGGGATTGAGGATCAGCCCCAGCATTTT | once | TRBD1 | TRBJ1-5 | 15 | TRBV6-5
CASSQLAGGPYGYTF | TGTGCCAGCAGCCAATTGGCAGGGGGTCCCTATGGCTACACCTTC | NA | TRBD1 | TRBJ1-2 | 15 | TRBV11-2
CASREGQVGQPQHF | TGTGCCAGCAGGGAAGGACAGGTTGGTCAGCCCCAGCATTTT | NA | TRBD1 | TRBJ1-5 | 14 | TRBV5-5
CASSLFGRDTTYEQYF | TGTGCCAGCAGTTTATTTGGCAGGGATACAACCTACGAGCAGTACTTC | NA | NA | TRBJ2-7 | 16 | TRBV27
CASSLSTSTDTQYF | TGCGCCAGCAGCTTGAGTACTTCCACAGATACGCAGTATTTT | NA | NA | TRBJ2-3 | 14 | TRBV5-1
CASSRGPNTEAFF | TGTGCCAGCAGCAGGGGTCCGAACACTGAAGCTTTCTTT | NA | NA | TRBJ1-1 | 13 | TRBV6-5
CSASGLAGGTDTQYF | TGCAGTGCTAGTGGACTAGCGGGAGGAACAGATACGCAGTATTTT | NA | TRBD2 | TRBJ2-3 | 15 | TRBV20-1
CASSPDYEHYEQYF | TGTGCCAGCAGTCCGGACTACGAGCACTACGAGCAGTACTTC | NA | NA | TRBJ2-7 | 14 | TRBV3-1/TRBV3-2
CASSPGQSNEKLFF | TGTGCCAGCAGCCCGGGACAGAGTAATGAAAAACTGTTTTTT | NA | TRBD1 | TRBJ1-4 | 14 | TRBV6-5
CASSALTGSLGAGELFF | TGTGCCAGCAGTGCGCTGACAGGCTCATTAGGGGCCGGGGAGCTGTTTTTT | NA | NA | TRBJ2-2 | 17 | TRBV6-1
CASSSTGAVNGYTF | TGTGCCAGCAGTTCGACAGGGGCGGTTAATGGCTACACCTTC | NA | TRBD1 | TRBJ1-2 | 14 | TRBV28
CASSQSDPGTSVTNEKLFF | TGCGCCAGCAGCCAGAGCGACCCCGGGACATCCGTCACTAATGAAAAACTGTTTTTT | once | NA | TRBJ1-4 | 19 | TRBV4-1
CASSPLEGGGGYTF | TGTGCCAGCTCACCACTGGAGGGCGGAGGTGGCTACACCTTC | NA | NA | TRBJ1-2 | 14 | TRBV18
CASSPRPIQYNEQFF | TGTGCCAGTAGTCCCCGCCCAATACAGTACAATGAGCAGTTCTTC | NA | NA | TRBJ2-1 | 15 | TRBV19
CASSPDRAGNTIYF | TGTGCCAGCAGCCCAGACAGGGCGGGAAACACCATATATTTT | NA | TRBD1 | TRBJ1-3 | 14 | TRBV7-9
CASSLEGADNEQFF | TGTGCCAGCAGCTTGGAGGGGGCCGACAATGAGCAGTTCTTC | NA | TRBD1 | TRBJ2-1 | 14 | TRBV5-4
CASSDPTGDKSGLASEQFF | TGTGCCAGCAGCGACCCGACAGGGGACAAATCGGGCCTTGCTAGTGAGCAGTTCTTC | once | TRBD1 | TRBJ2-1 | 19 | TRBV7-9
CASSRLGGEIGTGELFF | TGTGCCAGCAGCCGCCTCGGGGGGGAGATTGGAACCGGGGAGCTGTTTTTT | few | TRBD2 | TRBJ2-2 | 17 | TRBV7-9
CASSATGHGYTF | TGTGCCAGCAGTGCGACAGGGCACGGCTACACCTTC | NA | TRBD1 | TRBJ1-2 | 12 | TRBV25-1
CASSLTGVNSPLHF | TGTGCCAGCAGCTTGACAGGGGTTAATTCACCCCTCCACTTT | NA | TRBD1 | TRBJ1-6 | 14 | TRBV7-2
CASNTQGTTDTQYF | TGTGCCAGCAATACACAGGGGACCACAGATACGCAGTATTTT | NA | TRBD1 | TRBJ2-3 | 14 | TRBV6-6
CSVEDSVFRQDDGYTF | TGCAGCGTTGAAGATAGTGTATTTAGGCAGGATGATGGCTACACCTTC | NA | NA | TRBJ1-2 | 16 | TRBV29-1
CASSRPGLADHNEQFF | TGTGCCAGCAGCCGTCCGGGACTAGCGGACCACAATGAGCAGTTCTTC | NA | TRBD2 | TRBJ2-1 | 16 | TRBV7-2
CASSGGAGGWADTQYF | TGTGCCAGCAGCGGGGGGGCGGGAGGTTGGGCAGATACGCAGTATTTT | NA | TRBD2 | TRBJ2-3 | 16 | TRBV11-2
CSVGIAGVGGRETQYF | TGCAGCGTTGGGATAGCGGGAGTCGGAGGTAGGGAGACCCAGTACTTC | once | TRBD2 | TRBJ2-5 | 16 | TRBV29-1
CSFVQGSGELFF | TGCAGCTTTGTACAGGGTAGCGGGGAGCTGTTTTTT | NA | NA | TRBJ2-2 | 12 | TRBV29-1
CASRLKWEGLGQPQHF | TGTGCCAGCAGGCTCAAGTGGGAGGGTCTCGGTCAGCCCCAGCATTTT | NA | NA | TRBJ1-5 | 16 | TRBV28
CASSLSLAGVAQYF | TGTGCCAGCAGTTTAAGTCTAGCGGGAGTCGCCCAGTACTTC | NA | TRBD2 | TRBJ2-5 | 14 | TRBV28